This T cell receptor beta chain was recovered during a study of T cell responses to AZD1222 COVID-19 vaccine (dated by TCRdb to about 2021). Turning to the overall study: TCR sequencing covered over 230 trial participants: roughly 200 given two doses of AZD1222 and 26 given two doses of MenACWY control vaccine. Trial participants were enrolled by age into 18-55, 56-69 and 70-plus year subgroups, with around 140, 26 and 57 TCR-sequenced participants respectively.

This specimen's time point label, interpreted: about 28 days (+/-7) after the second vaccine dose. AZD1222 recipients given second doses at about 4 weeks or at about 12 weeks were pooled, since spike-specific TCR depth and breadth were not found to differ between the two schedules. Vaccinee samples were obtained from the UK trials COV001 and COV002, which included a single-blind randomized controlled phase 2/3 trial of AZD1222 (ChAdOx1 nCoV-19) in healthy adults. Trial participant PBMC samples were collected at day 0 and day 28 after the second dose for TCRbeta chain sequencing. The germline V gene specifies SGHNT as CDR1 and YENEEA as CDR2. Unmatched junction bases come to 6, with V trimmed by 4 bases and J by 6 bases. The CDR3, from cysteine to phenylalanine, totals 14 residues. Only the CDR3 DNA is retained, 42 bases long and in frame from the first base. The CDR3 regions of human TCRbeta chains were subjected to immunosequencing. As for how the authors treated the data: TCRs in the repertoires were compared against a reference library of SARS-CoV-2-specific TCRs that had been generated with the MIRA antigen-specificity platform. Breadth meant the fraction of unique TCRs that were SARS-CoV-2-associated, whereas depth meant the fraction of total T cells that were SARS-CoV-2-associated. Each spike-specific TCR was assigned to its reactive spike region and to a CD4 or CD8 class using the MIRA data. Log10-transformed breadth and depth values were compared by one-way ANOVA with Sidak's multiple comparisons tests. The table was pulled from immuneACCESS by TCRdb, which kept in-frame rearrangements only. Such tables lose some clones; where checked, under half of the loss comes from unresolved V genes, and the rest has no known cause. V and J calls and clone size are given by that table; D and trimming were obtained from the DNA. The sample records more than 75,000 clones, 90% of which are singletons. The ten most abundant clones make up approximately 5% of the sample.

About this clone itself: The specificity of this receptor is unknown. No base qualities exist here, and no much larger clone lies one base off it.

Study-wide findings and limitations: Because no samples from the day 14 peak response were available, repertoires could be characterized only after the peak T cell response. CD4 TCRs associated with the vaccine covered the entire spike protein, and the dominant responses were in regions 160-218 and 743-854. A significant rise in spike-specific TCR breadth and depth was observed after two AZD1222 doses relative to day 0 and relative to MenACWY recipients. Participants were mostly white British, with more females than males. The authors suggested clonal diversity may have been underestimated. Nearly half of unique spike-specific TCRs reportedly recognized epitopes outside regions mutated in the B.1.351 and B.1.1.7 variants. Conclusions about previously exposed vaccinees were limited because only a handful of AZD1222 recipients were SARS-CoV-2 seropositive at baseline. The 56-69-year group was small, and its depth increase did not reach significance, likely because of low power.

This receptor chain uses TRBV11-3 and TRBJ2-3, and 8 junction bases match TRBD1. This TCR came from an adult who received the AZD1222 COVID-19 vaccine. This material consisted of peripheral blood, taken 28 days after the second AZD1222 dose. At the DNA level, the sequence is TGTGCCAGCAGCTCGACAGGGGCCAGGGATACGCAGTATTTT. This sequence encodes CASSSTGARDTQYF.